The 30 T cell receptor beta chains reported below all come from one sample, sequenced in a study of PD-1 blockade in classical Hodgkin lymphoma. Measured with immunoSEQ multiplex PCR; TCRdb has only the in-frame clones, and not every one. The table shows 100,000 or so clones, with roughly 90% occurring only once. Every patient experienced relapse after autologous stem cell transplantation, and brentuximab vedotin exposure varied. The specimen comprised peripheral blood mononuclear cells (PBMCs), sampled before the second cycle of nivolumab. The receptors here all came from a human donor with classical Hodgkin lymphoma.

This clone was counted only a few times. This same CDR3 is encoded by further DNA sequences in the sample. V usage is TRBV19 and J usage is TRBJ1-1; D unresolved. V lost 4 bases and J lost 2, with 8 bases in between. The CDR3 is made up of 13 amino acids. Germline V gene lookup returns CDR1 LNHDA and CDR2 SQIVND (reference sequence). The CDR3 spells CASSTTANTEAFF. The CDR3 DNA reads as TGTGCCAGTAGTACCACAGCTAACACTGAAGCTTTCTTT.

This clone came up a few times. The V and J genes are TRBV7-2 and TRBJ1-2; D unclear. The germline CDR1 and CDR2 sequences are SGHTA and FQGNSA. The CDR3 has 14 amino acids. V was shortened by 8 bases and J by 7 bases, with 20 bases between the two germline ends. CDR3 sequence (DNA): TGTGCCAGCGTGCTCTATGGGGAATGGGTTGGCTACACCTTC. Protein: CASVLYGEWVGYTF.

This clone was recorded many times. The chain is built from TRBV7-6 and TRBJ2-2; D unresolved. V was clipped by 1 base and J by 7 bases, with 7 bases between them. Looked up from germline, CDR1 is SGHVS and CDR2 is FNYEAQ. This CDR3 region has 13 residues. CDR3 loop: CASSLEAGGELFF. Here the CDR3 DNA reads TGTGCCAGCAGCTTAGAGGCTGGCGGGGAGCTGTTTTTT.

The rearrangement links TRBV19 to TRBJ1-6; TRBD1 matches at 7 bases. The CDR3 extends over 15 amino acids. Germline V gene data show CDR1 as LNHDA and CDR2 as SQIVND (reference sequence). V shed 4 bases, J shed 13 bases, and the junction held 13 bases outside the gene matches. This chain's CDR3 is CASSTKGGEVVPLHF. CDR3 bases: TGTGCCAGTAGTACTAAAGGGGGCGAAGTGGTTCCCCTCCACTTT.

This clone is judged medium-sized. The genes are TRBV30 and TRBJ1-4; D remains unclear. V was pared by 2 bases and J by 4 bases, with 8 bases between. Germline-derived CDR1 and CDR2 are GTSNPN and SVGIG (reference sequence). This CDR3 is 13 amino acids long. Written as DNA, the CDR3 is TGTGCCTGGAGTCGGACCCTTAATGAAAAACTGTTTTTT. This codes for CAWSRTLNEKLFF. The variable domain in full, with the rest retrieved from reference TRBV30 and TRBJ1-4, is SQTIHQWPATLVQPVGSPLSLECTVEGTSNPNLYWYRQAAGRGLQLLFYSVGIGQISSEVPQNLSASRPQDRQFILSSKKLLLSDSGFYLCAWSRTLNEKLFFGSGTQLSVL.

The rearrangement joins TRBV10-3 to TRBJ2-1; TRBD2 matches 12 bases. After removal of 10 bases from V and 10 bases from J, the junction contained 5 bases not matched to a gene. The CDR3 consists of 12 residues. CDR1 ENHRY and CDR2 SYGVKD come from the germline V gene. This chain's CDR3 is CATQTSGGEQFF. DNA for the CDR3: TGTGCCACCCAAACTAGCGGGGGGGAGCAGTTCTTC.

CDR3 in DNA: TGCGCCAGCAGCCAAGAAGGACCCCCCAGCACTTACAATGAGCAGTTCTTC. Its translation is CASSQEGPPSTYNEQFF. The V call is TRBV4-3, the J call TRBJ2-1; D unclear. In germline, CDR1 is LGHNA, CDR2 YSLEER. The V and J ends lost 0 bases and 4 bases respectively, with 16 bases between them. The CDR3 is 17 residues long.

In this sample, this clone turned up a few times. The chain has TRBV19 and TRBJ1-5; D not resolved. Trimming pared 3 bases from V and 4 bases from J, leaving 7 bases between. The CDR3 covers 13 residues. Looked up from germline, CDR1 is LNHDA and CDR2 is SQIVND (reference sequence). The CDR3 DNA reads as TGTGCCAGTAGTATCGTTCGGAATCAGCCCCAGCATTTT. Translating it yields CASSIVRNQPQHF.

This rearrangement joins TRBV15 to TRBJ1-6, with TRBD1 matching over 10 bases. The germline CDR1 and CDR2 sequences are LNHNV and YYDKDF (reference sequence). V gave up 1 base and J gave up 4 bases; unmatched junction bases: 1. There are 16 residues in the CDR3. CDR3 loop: CATSRGTGGYNSPLHF. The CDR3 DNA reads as TGTGCCACCAGCAGAGGGACAGGGGGGTATAATTCACCCCTCCACTTT.

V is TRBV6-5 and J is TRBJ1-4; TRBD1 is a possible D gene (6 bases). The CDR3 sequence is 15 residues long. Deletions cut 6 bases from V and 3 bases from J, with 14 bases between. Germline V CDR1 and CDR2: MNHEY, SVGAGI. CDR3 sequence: CASSRGGGPNEKLFF. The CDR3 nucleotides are TGTGCCAGCAGCCGGGGAGGGGGGCCTAATGAAAAACTGTTTTTT.

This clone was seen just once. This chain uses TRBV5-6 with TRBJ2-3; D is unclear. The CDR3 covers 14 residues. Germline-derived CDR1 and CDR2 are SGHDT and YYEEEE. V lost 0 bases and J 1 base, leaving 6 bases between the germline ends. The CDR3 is CASSLAGRTDTQYF. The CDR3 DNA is TGTGCCAGCAGCTTGGCTGGGCGCACAGATACGCAGTATTTT. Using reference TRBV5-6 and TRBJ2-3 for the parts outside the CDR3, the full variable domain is DAGVTQSPTHLIKTRGQQVTLRCSPKSGHDTVSWYQQALGQGPQFIFQYYEEEERQRGNFPDRFSGHQFPNYSSELNVNALLLGDSALYLCASSLAGRTDTQYFGPGTRLTVL.

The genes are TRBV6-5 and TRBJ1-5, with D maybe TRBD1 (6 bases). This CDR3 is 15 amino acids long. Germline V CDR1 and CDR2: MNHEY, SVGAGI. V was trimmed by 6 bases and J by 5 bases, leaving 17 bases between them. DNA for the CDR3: TGTGCCAGCAGACCAACCGCGGGGGCATATCAGCCCCAGCATTTT. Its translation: CASRPTAGAYQPQHF.

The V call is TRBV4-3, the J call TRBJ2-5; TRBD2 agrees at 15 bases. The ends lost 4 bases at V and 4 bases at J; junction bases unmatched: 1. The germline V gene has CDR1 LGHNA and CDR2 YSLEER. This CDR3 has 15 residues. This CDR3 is CASSLGLAGGETQYF. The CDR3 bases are TGCGCCAGCAGCCTGGGACTAGCGGGGGGAGAGACCCAGTACTTC.

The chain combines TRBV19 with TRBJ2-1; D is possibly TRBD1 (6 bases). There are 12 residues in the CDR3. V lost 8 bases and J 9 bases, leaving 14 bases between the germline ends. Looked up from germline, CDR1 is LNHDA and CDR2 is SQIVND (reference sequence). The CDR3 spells CASQARGPEQFF. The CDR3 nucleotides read TGTGCCAGTCAAGCCAGGGGACCTGAGCAGTTCTTC.

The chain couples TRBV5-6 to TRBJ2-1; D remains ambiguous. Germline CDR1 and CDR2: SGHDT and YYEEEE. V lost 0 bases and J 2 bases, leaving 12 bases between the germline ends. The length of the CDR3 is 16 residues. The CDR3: CASSLEVGLAYNEQFF. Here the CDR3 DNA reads TGTGCCAGCAGCTTGGAGGTTGGGCTAGCCTACAATGAGCAGTTCTTC.

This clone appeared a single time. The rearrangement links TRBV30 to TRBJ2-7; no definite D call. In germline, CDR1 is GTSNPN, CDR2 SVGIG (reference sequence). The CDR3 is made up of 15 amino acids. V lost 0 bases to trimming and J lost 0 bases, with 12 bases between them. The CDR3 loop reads CAWSVGSPSSYEQYF. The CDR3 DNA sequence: TGTGCCTGGAGTGTAGGCTCCCCGAGCTCCTACGAGCAGTACTTC. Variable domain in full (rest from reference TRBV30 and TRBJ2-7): SQTIHQWPATLVQPVGSPLSLECTVEGTSNPNLYWYRQAAGRGLQLLFYSVGIGQISSEVPQNLSASRPQDRQFILSSKKLLLSDSGFYLCAWSVGSPSSYEQYFGPGTRLTVT.

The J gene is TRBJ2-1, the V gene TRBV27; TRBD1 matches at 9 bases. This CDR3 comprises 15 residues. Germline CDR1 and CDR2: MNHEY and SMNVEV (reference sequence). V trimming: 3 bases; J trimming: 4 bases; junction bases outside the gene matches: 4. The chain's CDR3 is CASSFSGQGYNEQFF. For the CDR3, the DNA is TGTGCCAGCAGTTTCTCGGGACAGGGTTACAATGAGCAGTTCTTC.

CDR3 in DNA: TGTGCCAGCTCCGGGACCACTAACAATGAGCAGTTCTTC. This sequence encodes CASSGTTNNEQFF. The chain joins TRBV18 to TRBJ2-1, with D perhaps being TRBD1 or TRBD2 (5 bases each). The V end was cut by 6 bases, the J end by 5 bases, with 11 bases between. This CDR3 region has 13 residues. Germline V CDR1 and CDR2: KGHSH, LQKENI.

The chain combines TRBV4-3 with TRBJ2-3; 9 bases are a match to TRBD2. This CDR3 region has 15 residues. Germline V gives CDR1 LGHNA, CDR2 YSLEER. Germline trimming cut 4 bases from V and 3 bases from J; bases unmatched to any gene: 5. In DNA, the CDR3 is TGCGCCAGCAGCCCTGGCGGGGGGGTTACAGATACGCAGTATTTT. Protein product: CASSPGGGVTDTQYF.

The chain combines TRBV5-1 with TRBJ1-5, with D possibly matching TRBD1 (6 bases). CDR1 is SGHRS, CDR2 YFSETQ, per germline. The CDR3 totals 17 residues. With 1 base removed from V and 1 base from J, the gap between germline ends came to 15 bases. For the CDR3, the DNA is TGCGCCAGCAGCTTGCCGACAGGAAGTCTGAGCAATCAGCCCCAGCATTTT. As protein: CASSLPTGSLSNQPQHF.

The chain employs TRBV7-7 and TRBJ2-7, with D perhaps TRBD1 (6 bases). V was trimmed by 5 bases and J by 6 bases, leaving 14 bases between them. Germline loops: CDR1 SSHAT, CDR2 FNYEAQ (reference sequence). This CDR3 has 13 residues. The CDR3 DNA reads TGTGCCAGCAGCGCACAGGGAAGTGGCGAGCAGTACTTC. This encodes CASSAQGSGEQYF.

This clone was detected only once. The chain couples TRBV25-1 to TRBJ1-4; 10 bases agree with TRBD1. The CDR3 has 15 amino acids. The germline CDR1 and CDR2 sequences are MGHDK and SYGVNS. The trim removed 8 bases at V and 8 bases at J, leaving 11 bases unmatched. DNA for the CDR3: TGTGCCAGCGTCTCCCGGGACAGGGGTTACGAAAAACTGTTTTTT. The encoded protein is CASVSRDRGYEKLFF.

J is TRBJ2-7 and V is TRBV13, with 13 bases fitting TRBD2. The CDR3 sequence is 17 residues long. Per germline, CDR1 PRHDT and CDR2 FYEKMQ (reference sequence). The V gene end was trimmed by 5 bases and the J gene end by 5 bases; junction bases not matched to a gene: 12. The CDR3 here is CASSPSPTSGGDNEQYF. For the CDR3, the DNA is TGTGCCAGCAGCCCCAGCCCCACTAGCGGGGGGGACAACGAGCAGTACTTC.

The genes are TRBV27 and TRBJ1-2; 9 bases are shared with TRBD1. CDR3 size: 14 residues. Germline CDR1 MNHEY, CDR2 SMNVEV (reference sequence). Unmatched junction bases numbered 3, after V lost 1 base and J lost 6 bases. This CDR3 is CASSLFTGGDGYTF. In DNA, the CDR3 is TGTGCCAGCAGTTTATTTACAGGGGGCGATGGCTACACCTTC.

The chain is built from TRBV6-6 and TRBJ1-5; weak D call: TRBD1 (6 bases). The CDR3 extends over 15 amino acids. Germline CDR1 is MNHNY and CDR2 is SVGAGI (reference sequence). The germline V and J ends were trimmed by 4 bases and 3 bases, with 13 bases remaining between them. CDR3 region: CASSWQGPVNQPQHF. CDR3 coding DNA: TGTGCCAGCAGTTGGCAGGGGCCAGTCAATCAGCCCCAGCATTTT.

CDR3 sequence (DNA): TGTGCCAGCGGGTGGGATAACACTGAAGCTTTCTTT. Translated: CASGWDNTEAFF. V gene TRBV6-5 combines with J gene TRBJ1-1; D unresolved. Germline CDR1 and CDR2: MNHEY and SVGAGI. CDR3 length: 12 amino acids. The V end lost 8 bases, the J end lost 2 bases, and 9 bases lay between the germline ends.

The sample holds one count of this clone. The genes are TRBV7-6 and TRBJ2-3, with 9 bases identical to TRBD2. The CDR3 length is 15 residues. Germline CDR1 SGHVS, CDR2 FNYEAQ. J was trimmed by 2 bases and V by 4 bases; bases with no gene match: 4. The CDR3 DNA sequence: TGTGCCAGCAGCTCCCCGGGACTAGCCACAGATACGCAGTATTTT. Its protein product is CASSSPGLATDTQYF.

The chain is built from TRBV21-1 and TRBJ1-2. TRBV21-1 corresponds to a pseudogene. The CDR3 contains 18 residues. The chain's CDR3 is CASSENVGLVRENYGYTF. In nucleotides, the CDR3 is TGTGCCAGCAGCGAAAATGTAGGTTTAGTGAGAGAGAACTATGGCTACACCTTC.

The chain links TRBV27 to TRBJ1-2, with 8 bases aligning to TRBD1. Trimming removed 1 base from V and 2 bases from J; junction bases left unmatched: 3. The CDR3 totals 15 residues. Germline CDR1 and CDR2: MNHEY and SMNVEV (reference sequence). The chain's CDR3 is CASSLLQGANYGYTF. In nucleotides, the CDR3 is TGTGCCAGCAGTTTATTGCAGGGGGCAAACTATGGCTACACCTTC.

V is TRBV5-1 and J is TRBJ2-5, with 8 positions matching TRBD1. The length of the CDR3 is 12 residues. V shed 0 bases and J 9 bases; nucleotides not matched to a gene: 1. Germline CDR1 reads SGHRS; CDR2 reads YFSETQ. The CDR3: CASSLGDRSQYF. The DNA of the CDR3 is TGCGCCAGCAGCTTGGGGGACAGGTCCCAGTACTTC.